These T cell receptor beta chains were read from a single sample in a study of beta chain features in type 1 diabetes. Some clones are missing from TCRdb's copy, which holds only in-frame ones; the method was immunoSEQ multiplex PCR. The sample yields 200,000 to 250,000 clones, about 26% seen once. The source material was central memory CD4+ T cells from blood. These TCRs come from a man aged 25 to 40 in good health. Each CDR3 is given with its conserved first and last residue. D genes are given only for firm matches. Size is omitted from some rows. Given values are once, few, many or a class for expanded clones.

TGTGCCAGCAGCTTAGTCGGCGGCCAAGAGACCCAGTACTTC CASSLVGGQETQYF TRBJ2-5 few - TRBV7-9
TGTGCCAGCAGCTTGGTAAGCGAAGGCACAGATACGCAGTATTTT CASSLVSEGTDTQYF TRBJ2-3 few - TRBV5-6
TGTGCCAGCAGGTCAGGAGCTAACTATGGCTACACCTTC CASRSGANYGYTF TRBJ1-2 - - TRBV28
TGTGCCAGCAGTTCTGGACATGGGGGCGCGGCCCTCCACTTT CASSSGHGGAALHF TRBJ1-6 - - TRBV27
TGTGCCAGCAGCCCGGCAGGGAGAGTCCTGACTTTC CASSPAGRVLTF TRBJ2-6 many - TRBV14
TGCGCCAGCAGCCACCTAGCGGGCACAGATACGCAGTATTTT CASSHLAGTDTQYF TRBJ2-3 few TRBD2 TRBV5-4
TGTGCCTGGAGTCTCAGGGAGACCCAGTACTTC CAWSLRETQYF TRBJ2-5 - - TRBV30
TGTGCCAGCAGCCCGCTCCAGGGAAGCGACGAGCAGTACTTC CASSPLQGSDEQYF TRBJ2-7 - - TRBV5-4
TGTGCCAGCAGCCTACAGGGGGGGAATTTCGGTGAGCAGTTCTTC CASSLQGGNFGEQFF TRBJ2-1 - - TRBV11-2
TGCAGCGCTGGCGGCGGGGAGCTGTTTTTT CSAGGGELFF TRBJ2-2 few - TRBV29-1
TGTGCCAGCTCACCGTTAGCGGGGGGCCGTGACAATGAGCAGTTCTTC CASSPLAGGRDNEQFF TRBJ2-1 few TRBD2 TRBV18
TGTGCCAGCAGTTCCAGGGACAGCCAGGGGAAAGAGACCCAGTACTTC CASSSRDSQGKETQYF TRBJ2-5 - TRBD1 TRBV6-5
TGTGCCAGCAGCCCAAAGGGGCCAGAGACCCAGTACTTC CASSPKGPETQYF TRBJ2-5 - - TRBV7-9
TGTGCCAGCAGTTTAGAGCAGAGAGCCAGCTACGAGCAGTACTTC CASSLEQRASYEQYF TRBJ2-7 - - TRBV27
TGCGCCAGCAGCTCCGGACAGCCCTATGGCTACACCTTC CASSSGQPYGYTF TRBJ1-2 few - TRBV5-1
TGTGCCACCAGCAGAAAACAGGGGGGCGACTATGGCTACACCTTC CATSRKQGGDYGYTF TRBJ1-2 - TRBD1 TRBV15